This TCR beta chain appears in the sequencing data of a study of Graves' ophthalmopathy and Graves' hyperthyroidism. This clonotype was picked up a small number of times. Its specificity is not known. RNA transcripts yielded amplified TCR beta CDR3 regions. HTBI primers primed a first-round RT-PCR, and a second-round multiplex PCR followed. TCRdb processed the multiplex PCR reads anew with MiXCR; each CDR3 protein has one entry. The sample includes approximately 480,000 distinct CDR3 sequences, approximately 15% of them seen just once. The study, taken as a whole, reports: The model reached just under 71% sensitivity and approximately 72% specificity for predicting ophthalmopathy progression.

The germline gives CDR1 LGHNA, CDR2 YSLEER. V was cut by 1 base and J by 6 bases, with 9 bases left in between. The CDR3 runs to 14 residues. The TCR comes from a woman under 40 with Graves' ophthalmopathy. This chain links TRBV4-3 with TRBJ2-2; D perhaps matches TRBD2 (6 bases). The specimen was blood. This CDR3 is CASSQVRRAGELFF. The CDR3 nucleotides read TGCGCCAGCAGCCAAGTAAGGAGGGCCGGGGAGCTGTTTTTT.